This T cell receptor beta chain was obtained from a study of blood T cell repertoires in COVID-19. The CDR3 is 14 amino acids. V lost 2 bases, J lost 0 bases, and 9 bases lay in between. Germline CDR1 GTSNPN, CDR2 SVGIG (reference sequence). Authors' methods: The assay estimated nucleated cells by amplifying reference gene primers. The repertoire was sequenced with immunoSEQ multiplex PCR; TCRdb's copy has only in-frame clones and lacks some. V and J calls plus clone size are reproduced from that table; the DNA served to infer D and trimming. The data hold 210,000 or so clones, with 80% observed a single time. Participant age was roughly 18 to 95 years, and participants resided in 24 US areas. Participant-given clinical history determined each cohort assignment. This clone was recorded a few times.

The receptor was derived from a man younger than 40 with acute COVID-19. The J gene is TRBJ2-3, the V gene TRBV30; D is ambiguous. Input material: PBMCs or T cells enriched from blood (not recorded which). The CDR3 loop reads CAWSQVPSTDTQYF. In DNA, the CDR3 is TGTGCCTGGAGTCAGGTTCCGAGCACAGATACGCAGTATTTT.